These 21 T cell receptor beta chains were all obtained from the same sample, sequenced in a study of shared T cell receptors in the human thymus. Some clones are missing from TCRdb's copy, which holds only in-frame ones; the method was immunoSEQ multiplex PCR. The sample contains about 660,000 clones, around 87% of which appear only once. This sample also appeared in a second study, on human thymus T cells.

Sequences were obtained from thymocytes. The source of these receptors is a boy less than two years old with a congenital heart defect.

The chain recombines TRBV19 with TRBJ2-2; TRBD2 aligns across 8 bases. The germline V gene encodes CDR1 LNHDA and CDR2 SQIVND (reference sequence). V lost 6 bases and J lost 3; bases outside the gene matches: 9. The CDR3 is made up of 16 amino acids. CDR3 protein: CASSRVLAVDTGELFF. CDR3 DNA: TGTGCCAGTAGCCGGGTACTAGCGGTTGACACCGGGGAGCTGTTTTTT.

V and J are TRBV27 and TRBJ2-2; no definite D call. The V end was cut by 2 bases, the J end by 1 base, with 11 bases between. Germline CDR1 and CDR2: MNHEY and SMNVEV (reference sequence). This CDR3 has 16 amino acids. The DNA of the CDR3 is TGTGCCAGCAGTTTAAGTCCCCGGAGGAACACCGGGGAGCTGTTTTTT. Protein product: CASSLSPRRNTGELFF.

A few counts support this clone. The genes are TRBV5-5 and TRBJ1-2; TRBD1 matches 8 bases. J lost 2 bases, V lost 3 bases, and 12 bases had no gene match. CDR1 and CDR2 from the germline V gene are SGHKS and YYEKEE (reference sequence). The CDR3 consists of 17 residues. CDR3 sequence reads: CASSSEGDRLLNYGYTF. The CDR3 DNA sequence: TGTGCCAGCAGCTCGGAAGGGGACAGGCTTTTGAACTATGGCTACACCTTC.

The chain has TRBV5-1 and TRBJ2-7; the match to TRBD2 covers 7 bases. The CDR3 extends over 15 amino acids. Per germline, CDR1 SGHRS and CDR2 YFSETQ. Losses at the gene ends were 4 bases for V and 0 bases for J; bases not matched to a gene: 7. CDR3 nucleotide sequence: TGCGCCAGCAGCGCCAACAAGCGGGGCTCCTACGAGCAGTACTTC. It codes for CASSANKRGSYEQYF.

This chain uses TRBV29-1 with TRBJ2-7, with 7 bases fitting TRBD1. The trim removed 6 bases at V and 0 bases at J, leaving 5 bases unmatched. Per germline, CDR1 SQVTM and CDR2 ANQGSEA. The CDR3 covers 13 residues. CDR3 residues: CSVGQESSYEQYF. CDR3 nucleotide sequence: TGCAGCGTCGGACAGGAGAGCTCCTACGAGCAGTACTTC.

The rearrangement links TRBV6-1 to TRBJ2-5, with unresolved D. The CDR3 runs to 12 residues. V lost 3 bases, J lost 5 bases, and 7 bases lay in between. Germline CDR1 is MNHNS and CDR2 is SASEGT. The CDR3 nucleotides are TGTGCCAGCAGTGATAGTTGGGAGACCCAGTACTTC. This encodes CASSDSWETQYF.

The chain couples TRBV6-5 to TRBJ1-1, with D unclear. Germline assignment: CDR1 MNHEY and CDR2 SVGAGI. Trimming removed 8 bases from V and 10 bases from J, with 26 bases in between. The CDR3 length is 15 residues. The CDR3 loop reads CASQGTGGEGRVAFF. The CDR3 DNA is TGTGCCAGCCAAGGAACTGGCGGGGAGGGTAGAGTAGCTTTCTTT.

The genes are TRBV4-3 and TRBJ2-7; 10 bases match TRBD2. V lost 1 base and J lost 3; bases outside the gene matches: 21. CDR1 is LGHNA and CDR2 is YSLEER in the germline V gene. The CDR3 length is 21 residues. The CDR3 spells CASSQVIPTSGRSGEDYEQYF. As DNA, the CDR3 is TGCGCCAGCAGCCAAGTGATCCCGACTAGCGGGCGAAGTGGGGAAGACTACGAGCAGTACTTC.

In this sample, this clone turned up once. The chain couples TRBV9 to TRBJ2-3, with 8 bases fitting TRBD2. The length of the CDR3 is 14 residues. Germline V lookup: CDR1 SGDLS, CDR2 YYNGEE. With V trimmed by 0 bases and J by 5 bases, 2 bases remained unmatched. The CDR3 DNA is TGTGCCAGCAGCGTAGAAGCGGGAGAAGATACGCAGTATTTT. Translated, it gives CASSVEAGEDTQYF. The whole variable domain, remainder taken from reference TRBV9 and TRBJ2-3, is DSGVTQTPKHLITATGQRVTLRCSPRSGDLSVYWYQQSLDQGLQFLIQYYNGEERAKGNILERFSAQQFPDLHSELNLSSLELGDSALYFCASSVEAGEDTQYFGPGTRLTVL.

This clone was observed a handful of times. The chain is built from TRBV12-5 and TRBJ2-4; TRBD2 aligns across 7 bases. J lost 0 bases, V lost 2 bases, and 13 bases had no gene match. The CDR3 is 19 amino acids. The germline V gene encodes CDR1 LGHNT and CDR2 FRNRAP. CDR3 sequence reads: CASGLPPGGGPIAKNIQYF. The CDR3 coding sequence is TGTGCTAGTGGTTTGCCCCCTGGGGGGGGTCCAATAGCCAAAAACATTCAGTACTTC.

This clone appeared once. The rearrangement links TRBV19 to TRBJ1-2, with TRBD1 matching over 9 bases. This CDR3 is built from 14 residues. Germline CDR1 LNHDA, CDR2 SQIVND (reference sequence). The ends lost 5 bases at V and 2 bases at J; junction bases unmatched: 3. The CDR3 here is CASSGTGGNYGYTF. The CDR3 nucleotides are TGTGCCAGTAGTGGAACAGGGGGCAACTATGGCTACACCTTC. Supplemented by reference TRBV19 and TRBJ1-2, the full variable domain reads DGGITQSPKYLFRKEGQNVTLSCEQNLNHDAMYWYRQDPGQGLRLIYYSQIVNDFQKGDIAEGYSVSREKKESFPLTVTSAQKNPTAFYLCASSGTGGNYGYTFGSGTRLTVV.

This clone has only a few counts. V usage is TRBV10-3 and J usage is TRBJ1-2; 9 bases are a match to TRBD1. The CDR3 has 17 residues. CDR1 is ENHRY and CDR2 is SYGVKD in the germline V gene. V gave up 3 bases and J gave up 8 bases; unmatched junction bases: 16. Here the CDR3 reads CAISDYEGGQGEEGYTF. CDR3 DNA: TGTGCCATCAGTGATTACGAGGGGGGACAGGGTGAGGAGGGCTACACCTTC.

Comment on this clone: The sample has other DNA sequences that encode this CDR3 too. The chain is built from TRBV6-5 and TRBJ2-7, with TRBD2 matching 11 bases. The J segment lost 4 bases and the V segment lost 6 bases, leaving 5 bases of the junction unmatched. Germline V CDR1 and CDR2: MNHEY, SVGAGI. This CDR3 contains 14 residues. CDR3 nucleotide sequence: TGTGCCAGCAGAGGTAGCGGGAGGGCTTACGAGCAGTACTTC. Translating it yields CASRGSGRAYEQYF.

The V and J genes are TRBV11-2 and TRBJ1-1, with TRBD1 matching over 7 bases. V was pared by 0 bases and J by 5 bases, with 3 bases of the junction left unmatched. This CDR3 region has 14 residues. The germline V gene has CDR1 SGHAT and CDR2 FQNNGV. CDR3 region: CASSLDRDSTEAFF. The CDR3 DNA sequence: TGTGCCAGCAGCTTAGACCGGGACAGTACTGAAGCTTTCTTT.

V is TRBV19 and J is TRBJ2-7; D call uncertain. The germline gives CDR1 LNHDA, CDR2 SQIVND (reference sequence). The CDR3 runs 13 residues. Trimming took 5 bases from V and 0 from J, leaving 8 bases between them. CDR3 region: CASSARPSYEQYF. As DNA, the CDR3 is TGTGCCAGTAGTGCTAGACCCTCCTACGAGCAGTACTTC.

The chain carries TRBV5-5 and TRBJ2-7; 10 bases match TRBD2. The CDR3 has 16 residues. V shed 0 bases and J 4 bases; nucleotides not matched to a gene: 7. In germline, CDR1 is SGHKS, CDR2 YYEKEE (reference sequence). CDR3 nucleotide sequence: TGTGCCAGCAGCTTGGCCCAGCGGGAGGGTTTATACGAGCAGTACTTC. This gives the protein CASSLAQREGLYEQYF. Full variable domain (remainder filled in from reference TRBV5-5 and TRBJ2-7): DAGVTQSPTHLIKTRGQQVTLRCSPISGHKSVSWYQQVLGQGPQFIFQYYEKEERGRGNFPDRFSARQFPNYSSELNVNALLLGDSALYLCASSLAQREGLYEQYFGPGTRLTVT.

The chain recombines TRBV20-1 with TRBJ2-2; D ambiguous. Germline-derived CDR1 and CDR2 are DFQATT and SNEGSKA (reference sequence). Trimming removed 6 bases from V and 6 bases from J, with 8 bases in between. This CDR3 region has 11 residues. This CDR3 reads CSARESGELFF. CDR3 DNA: TGCAGTGCCCGCGAGTCCGGGGAGCTGTTTTTT.

This chain links TRBV4-1 with TRBJ2-7; TRBD2 agrees at 7 bases. V lost 0 bases, J lost 7 bases, and 9 bases stayed unmatched. Germline CDR1 MGHRA, CDR2 YSYEKL. There are 15 residues in the CDR3. CDR3 sequence reads: CASSQEPAGAWEQYF. The CDR3 DNA reads as TGCGCCAGCAGCCAAGAACCGGCGGGAGCTTGGGAGCAGTACTTC.

V and J are TRBV2 and TRBJ1-1, with 7 bases matching TRBD1. CDR3 length: 12 amino acids. The V segment lost 6 bases and the J segment 10 bases; nucleotides outside the gene matches: 8. Germline V gene lookup returns CDR1 SNHLY and CDR2 FYNNEI. The CDR3 here is CASRKQGNGAFF. The CDR3 bases are TGTGCCAGCAGAAAACAGGGGAACGGAGCTTTCTTT.

V is TRBV7-2 and J is TRBJ2-5, with TRBD2 matching over 8 bases. Germline-derived CDR1 and CDR2 are SGHTA and FQGNSA. The V gene end was trimmed by 4 bases and the J gene end by 4 bases; junction bases not matched to a gene: 5. This CDR3 is built from 14 residues. For the CDR3, the DNA is TGTGCCAGCAGCTCAGCGGGAGTGAGAGAGACCCAGTACTTC. Amino acid sequence: CASSSAGVRETQYF.

The chain is built from TRBV5-1 and TRBJ2-3; perhaps TRBD2 as D (6 bases). The CDR3 totals 15 residues. V was cut by 2 bases and J by 6 bases, with 16 bases left in between. The germline gives CDR1 SGHRS, CDR2 YFSETQ. CDR3 coding DNA: TGCGCCAGCAGCTTAGTTGGACCTGGAGGGGATACGCAGTATTTT. This codes for CASSLVGPGGDTQYF.